These T cell receptor beta chains were read from a single sample in a study of Ad26.COV2.S vaccination and SARS-CoV-2 variants. The method was immunoSEQ multiplex PCR; TCRdb's version includes in-frame clones alone and lacks a portion of them. The data contain 510,000 or so clones, 70% to 90% of them seen just once; the ten biggest clones take up 9.5% to 15%. The material was peripheral blood, obtained in a trial of Ad26.COV2.S vaccine versus placebo. These receptors originate from a person aged 18-60 years who received the Ad26.COV2.S COVID-19 vaccine or a placebo. CDR3s include the opening cysteine and the closing phenylalanine or tryptophan. A D gene is named only where the DNA matches it firmly. Size tells how often a clone was seen (once, few, many) or the class of an expanded clone, and some rows leave it out.

V: TRBV9; size: .; J: TRBJ2-2; D: .; length: 16; CDR3: CASSPSWSRNTGELFF; DNA: TGTGCCAGCAGCCCCAGCTGGAGCCGGAACACCGGGGAGCTGTTTTTT
V: TRBV7-9; size: few; J: TRBJ2-1; D: TRBD2; length: 15; CDR3: CASSLAGEGIDEQFF; DNA: TGTGCCAGCAGCCTAGCGGGAGAGGGGATAGATGAGCAGTTCTTC
V: TRBV3-1/TRBV3-2; size: .; J: TRBJ2-5; D: TRBD2; length: 15; CDR3: CASSPWYSGEETQYF; DNA: TGTGCCAGCAGCCCCTGGTATAGCGGGGAAGAGACCCAGTACTTC
V: TRBV19; size: .; J: TRBJ1-6; D: .; length: 15; CDR3: CASNPTTEPGSPLHF; DNA: TGTGCCAGCAACCCGACCACGGAGCCCGGATCACCCCTCCACTTT
V: TRBV9; size: .; J: TRBJ1-1; D: .; length: 12; CDR3: CASSRGGTEAFF; DNA: TGTGCCAGCAGCCGGGGGGGCACTGAAGCTTTCTTT
V: TRBV14; size: .; J: TRBJ2-1; D: .; length: 14; CDR3: CASSNPGRNNEQFF; DNA: TGTGCCAGCAGCAACCCGGGACGTAACAATGAGCAGTTCTTC
V: TRBV11-3; size: .; J: TRBJ1-2; D: .; length: 17; CDR3: CASSLVGGYMVNYGYTF; DNA: TGTGCCAGCAGCTTAGTAGGTGGGTATATGGTTAACTATGGCTACACCTTC
V: TRBV5-1; size: .; J: TRBJ2-1; D: TRBD2; length: 18; CDR3: CASSLAPSGSGTYNEQFF; DNA: TGCGCCAGCAGCTTGGCTCCTAGCGGGAGTGGTACCTACAATGAGCAGTTCTTC
V: TRBV28; size: .; J: TRBJ1-1; D: .; length: 13; CDR3: CASSPRMNTEAFF; DNA: TGTGCCAGCAGTCCTCGGATGAACACTGAAGCTTTCTTT
V: TRBV29-1; size: few; J: TRBJ2-7; D: TRBD1; length: 13; CDR3: CSTAGTGGYEQYF; DNA: TGCAGCACGGCCGGGACAGGGGGCTACGAGCAGTACTTC
V: TRBV24-1; size: .; J: TRBJ2-6; D: TRBD2; length: 20; CDR3: CATSDLTREGPHSGANVLTF; DNA: TGTGCCACCAGTGATTTGACCCGGGAGGGCCCCCACTCTGGGGCCAACGTCCTGACTTTC
V: TRBV4-2; size: .; J: TRBJ2-6; D: .; length: 15; CDR3: CASSQEGAGANVLTF; DNA: TGTGCCAGCAGCCAAGAGGGGGCTGGGGCCAACGTCCTGACTTTC
V: TRBV6-6; size: .; J: TRBJ2-7; D: .; length: 15; CDR3: CASSGRDGSYYEQYF; DNA: TGTGCCAGCAGTGGCAGGGACGGCTCATACTACGAGCAGTACTTC
V: TRBV19; size: .; J: TRBJ1-5; D: TRBD1; length: 14; CDR3: CASRTGTSNQPQHF; DNA: TGTGCCAGTAGGACAGGGACTAGCAATCAGCCCCAGCATTTT
V: TRBV7-8; size: .; J: TRBJ2-5; D: TRBD2; length: 16; CDR3: CASSSQASGRVETQYF; DNA: TGTGCCAGCAGCTCTCAAGCTAGCGGGAGAGTAGAGACCCAGTACTTC
V: TRBV28; size: .; J: TRBJ2-7; D: .; length: 14; CDR3: CASSPPGGNYEQYF; DNA: TGTGCCAGCAGCCCGCCCGGAGGGAACTACGAGCAGTACTTC
V: TRBV25-1; size: .; J: TRBJ1-6; D: .; length: 13; CDR3: CASYNRAGSPLHF; DNA: TGTGCCAGCTACAACAGGGCTGGTTCACCCCTCCACTTT
V: TRBV19; size: .; J: TRBJ1-1; D: .; length: 13; CDR3: CASSETLNTEAFF; DNA: TGTGCCAGTAGCGAGACCTTGAACACTGAAGCTTTCTTT
V: TRBV6-2/TRBV6-3; size: .; J: TRBJ2-1; D: TRBD1; length: 15; CDR3: CASSHRQGIYNEQFF; DNA: TGTGCCAGCAGTCACCGACAGGGGATATACAATGAGCAGTTCTTC
V: TRBV11-3; size: .; J: TRBJ2-1; D: TRBD2; length: 15; CDR3: CASSLGLGGGVEQFF; DNA: TGTGCCAGCAGCTTAGGTTTGGGCGGGGGAGTGGAGCAGTTCTTC
V: TRBV27; size: .; J: TRBJ2-1; D: .; length: 13; CDR3: CASREDSHNEQFF; DNA: TGTGCCAGCAGGGAGGACAGCCACAATGAGCAGTTCTTC
V: TRBV7-8; size: .; J: TRBJ1-1; D: .; length: 15; CDR3: CASSPNLGQNTEAFF; DNA: TGTGCCAGCAGCCCCAATTTGGGCCAGAACACTGAAGCTTTCTTT
V: TRBV9; size: .; J: TRBJ2-1; D: .; length: 16; CDR3: CASSAPQGREYNEQFF; DNA: TGTGCCAGCAGCGCCCCCCAGGGGAGGGAATACAATGAGCAGTTCTTC
V: TRBV7-9; size: .; J: TRBJ1-4; D: .; length: 14; CDR3: CASTPGTLDEKLFF; DNA: TGTGCCAGCACCCCCGGGACATTGGACGAAAAACTGTTTTTT
V: TRBV27; size: .; J: TRBJ1-2; D: .; length: 16; CDR3: CASSPSSGVANYGYTF; DNA: TGTGCCAGCAGCCCCTCAAGCGGGGTAGCTAACTATGGCTACACCTTC
V: TRBV6-2/TRBV6-3; size: .; J: TRBJ2-1; D: TRBD2; length: 16; CDR3: CASSYTSLAGGGEQFF; DNA: TGTGCCAGCAGTTACACCTCACTAGCGGGAGGGGGTGAGCAGTTCTTC
V: TRBV2; size: .; J: TRBJ2-7; D: TRBD2; length: 16; CDR3: CASSEARVAGGSEQYF; DNA: TGTGCCAGCAGTGAAGCGCGGGTAGCGGGAGGGTCCGAGCAGTACTTC
V: TRBV19; size: .; J: TRBJ1-1; D: .; length: 15; CDR3: CASSKTDIMNTEAFF; DNA: TGTGCCAGTAGTAAAACAGATATAATGAACACTGAAGCTTTCTTT
V: TRBV29-1; size: .; J: TRBJ1-1; D: .; length: 12; CDR3: CSVDVTLAEAFF; DNA: TGCAGCGTTGACGTGACGTTGGCTGAAGCTTTCTTT
V: TRBV5-1; size: .; J: TRBJ2-1; D: .; length: 14; CDR3: CASSPGTPLDEQFF; DNA: TGCGCCAGCAGCCCCGGGACCCCCCTCGATGAGCAGTTCTTC
V: TRBV9; size: .; J: TRBJ1-1; D: .; length: 15; CDR3: CASSVAGGANTEAFF; DNA: TGTGCCAGCAGCGTAGCTGGGGGCGCGAACACTGAAGCTTTCTTT
V: TRBV11-2; size: .; J: TRBJ2-7; D: TRBD2; length: 15; CDR3: CASSLRTSGGYEQYF; DNA: TGTGCCAGCAGCCTAAGGACTAGCGGGGGGTACGAGCAGTACTTC
V: TRBV7-9; size: .; J: TRBJ1-1; D: .; length: 14; CDR3: CASSWQQENTEAFF; DNA: TGTGCCAGCAGCTGGCAACAGGAGAACACTGAAGCTTTCTTT
V: TRBV7-2; size: .; J: TRBJ1-5; D: .; length: 13; CDR3: CASSTWSNQPQHF; DNA: TGTGCCAGCAGCACCTGGAGCAATCAGCCCCAGCATTTT
V: TRBV6-2/TRBV6-3; size: .; J: TRBJ2-1; D: .; length: 13; CDR3: CASSYSSYNEQFF; DNA: TGTGCCAGCAGTTACAGCTCCTACAATGAGCAGTTCTTC
V: TRBV5-1; size: .; J: TRBJ2-3; D: .; length: 13; CDR3: CASGRTSTDTQYF; DNA: TGCGCCAGCGGGCGCACTAGCACAGATACGCAGTATTTT
V: TRBV29-1; size: .; J: TRBJ2-7; D: TRBD2; length: 14; CDR3: CSVEIGGRTYEQYF; DNA: TGCAGCGTTGAAATTGGCGGGAGGACCTACGAGCAGTACTTC
V: TRBV5-5; size: .; J: TRBJ2-5; D: .; length: 15; CDR3: CASSLGGPYQETQYF; DNA: TGTGCCAGCAGCCTTGGCGGCCCGTACCAAGAGACCCAGTACTTC
V: TRBV2; size: .; J: TRBJ2-1; D: .; length: 13; CDR3: CASNILGIDEQFF; DNA: TGTGCCAGCAATATTTTGGGGATAGATGAGCAGTTCTTC
V: TRBV27; size: .; J: TRBJ2-1; D: .; length: 13; CDR3: CATSSGVRNEQFF; DNA: TGTGCCACCTCTTCGGGAGTTAGGAATGAGCAGTTCTTC
V: TRBV6-1; size: .; J: TRBJ1-5; D: .; length: 13; CDR3: CASSEGAIQPQHF; DNA: TGTGCCAGCAGTGAGGGGGCAATTCAGCCCCAGCATTTT
V: TRBV2; size: .; J: TRBJ2-5; D: .; length: 11; CDR3: CASRGDTPGYF; DNA: TGTGCCAGCAGGGGGGACACCCCAGGGTACTTC
V: TRBV10-3; size: .; J: TRBJ2-1; D: TRBD2; length: 16; CDR3: CAIRQNSGGNKNEQFF; DNA: TGTGCCATCAGGCAAAATAGCGGGGGTAACAAGAATGAGCAGTTCTTC
V: TRBV4-2; size: .; J: TRBJ2-2; D: TRBD2; length: 17; CDR3: CASSQGGLAEYTGELFF; DNA: TGTGCCAGCAGCCAAGGGGGACTAGCGGAATACACCGGGGAGCTGTTTTTT
V: TRBV28; size: .; J: TRBJ1-2; D: .; length: 16; CDR3: CASSSSSDTSAYGYTF; DNA: TGTGCCAGCAGTTCTAGTTCCGACACCAGCGCCTATGGCTACACCTTC
V: TRBV12-5; size: .; J: TRBJ2-5; D: .; length: 13; CDR3: CASGSSRAETQYF; DNA: TGTGCTAGTGGTTCAAGCCGTGCGGAGACCCAGTACTTC
V: TRBV4-1; size: .; J: TRBJ1-5; D: .; length: 13; CDR3: CASSQDGAQPQHF; DNA: TGCGCCAGCAGCCAAGATGGGGCCCAGCCCCAGCATTTT
V: TRBV12-3/TRBV12-4; size: .; J: TRBJ1-5; D: .; length: 13; CDR3: CASSEGRSQPQHF; DNA: TGTGCCAGCAGCGAGGGCCGGAGTCAGCCCCAGCATTTT
V: TRBV4-3; size: once; J: TRBJ1-1; D: TRBD1; length: 14; CDR3: CASSQGTVNTEAFF; DNA: TGCGCCAGCAGCCAGGGGACAGTAAACACTGAAGCTTTCTTT
V: TRBV30; size: .; J: TRBJ1-5; D: .; length: 13; CDR3: CAWALGGSQPQHF; DNA: TGTGCCTGGGCCCTCGGAGGGTCTCAGCCCCAGCATTTT
V: TRBV5-1; size: .; J: TRBJ1-2; D: .; length: 14; CDR3: CASTSGGRQNGYTF; DNA: TGCGCCAGCACCTCTGGCGGGCGTCAAAATGGCTACACCTTC
V: TRBV5-6; size: .; J: TRBJ2-2; D: .; length: 16; CDR3: CASSPYRTDLHGELFF; DNA: TGTGCCAGCAGCCCGTACAGGACAGACTTACACGGGGAGCTGTTTTTT
V: TRBV30; size: once; J: TRBJ2-7; D: .; length: 12; CDR3: CACTSISYEQYF; DNA: TGTGCCTGTACCAGTATCTCCTACGAGCAGTACTTC
V: TRBV27; size: .; J: TRBJ2-7; D: .; length: 14; CDR3: CASSSPHKSYEQYF; DNA: TGTGCCAGCAGTTCCCCTCATAAGAGCTACGAGCAGTACTTC
V: TRBV9; size: .; J: TRBJ1-6; D: .; length: 17; CDR3: CASSVGGHQGINSPLHF; DNA: TGTGCCAGCAGCGTAGGTGGTCACCAGGGAATTAATTCACCCCTCCACTTT
V: TRBV7-3; size: .; J: TRBJ1-1; D: .; length: 13; CDR3: CASSGPGLTEAFF; DNA: TGTGCCAGCAGCGGACCGGGCCTCACTGAAGCTTTCTTT
V: TRBV7-3; size: .; J: TRBJ2-7; D: .; length: 13; CDR3: CASSQDYISEQYF; DNA: TGTGCCAGCAGCCAGGACTACATCAGCGAGCAGTACTTC
V: TRBV6-5; size: few; J: TRBJ1-5; D: TRBD1; length: 13; CDR3: CASRQGPDQPQHF; DNA: TGTGCCAGCAGACAGGGGCCTGATCAGCCCCAGCATTTT